A single sample is the source of the 25 T cell receptor beta chains below, sequenced in a study of blood T cell repertoires in COVID-19. Clones were sequenced by immunoSEQ multiplex PCR, and TCRdb holds only the in-frame ones, with some missing. The sample gives about 59,000 clones, around 81% of which show up once; 28% is in the top ten. Input material: peripheral blood. Receptors were obtained from a woman of 80 years or more with active or convalescent COVID-19.

V gene TRBV12-3 or TRBV12-4 combines with J gene TRBJ1-6; TRBD1 agrees at 7 bases. This CDR3 spans 12 amino acids. With 5 bases clipped from V and 11 bases from J, the junction kept 3 bases outside the gene matches. The CDR3 loop is CASSRGQPPLHF. The CDR3 DNA is TGTGCCAGCAGTCGGGGACAGCCACCCCTCCACTTT.

This sequence joins TRBV28 and TRBJ1-4; a weak D match, TRBD1 (5 bases). CDR3 length: 13 residues. Germline CDR1 and CDR2: MDHEN and SYDVKM. V gave up 1 base and J gave up 14 bases, with 14 bases separating them. DNA of the CDR3: TGTGCCAGCAGTTTATACCAGGGTTCAGTTCTGTTTTTT. This gives the protein CASSLYQGSVLFF.

The chain is built from TRBV6-5 and TRBJ1-5, with D possibly being TRBD1 (5 bases). Germline V CDR1 and CDR2: MNHEY, SVGAGI. The CDR3 has 14 residues. With 6 bases removed from V and 11 bases from J, the gap between germline ends came to 20 bases. CDR3 bases: TGTGCCAGCAGGGAGGGCCAGGGTTTGGTGACCCAGCATTTT. Its translation: CASREGQGLVTQHF.

The V call is TRBV5-6, the J call TRBJ1-4; the match to TRBD1 covers 9 bases. CDR1 is SGHDT, CDR2 YYEEEE, per germline. J gave up 7 bases and V 4 bases, and 8 bases lay outside the gene matches. There are 15 residues in the CDR3. CDR3 in amino acids: CASSLRDRVIEKLFF. The CDR3 DNA is TGTGCCAGCAGCCTGAGGGACAGGGTGATTGAAAAACTGTTTTTT.

V gene TRBV28 combines with J gene TRBJ2-5; D might be TRBD2 (6 bases). CDR3 length equals 13 residues. V lost 3 bases and J lost 5, with 10 bases in between. Germline assignment: CDR1 MDHEN and CDR2 SYDVKM. CDR3 nucleotide sequence: TGTGCCAGCAGTTTGGCGGGGACCGAGACCCAGTACTTC. This encodes CASSLAGTETQYF.

The chain has TRBV6-5 and TRBJ2-7, with TRBD1 as a possible D gene (6 bases). The V end lost 7 bases, the J end lost 4 bases, and 11 bases lay between the germline ends. The CDR3 totals 12 residues. Germline values: CDR1 MNHEY, CDR2 SVGAGI. CDR3 in amino acids: CASTGAAYEQYF. The CDR3 DNA reads as TGTGCCAGCACAGGGGCAGCTTACGAGCAGTACTTC.

This clone has just a few counts. This chain joins TRBV6-2 or TRBV6-3 and TRBJ2-5; D is perhaps TRBD2 (5 bases). Per the germline V gene, CDR1 is MNHEY and CDR2 is SVGEGT. The CDR3 totals 15 residues. Trimming stripped 0 bases from V and 5 bases from J, with 13 bases between. The CDR3 sequence is CASSYSNRGWETQYF. The CDR3 DNA is TGTGCCAGCAGTTACTCGAATCGGGGTTGGGAGACCCAGTACTTC.

The rearrangement links TRBV10-2 to TRBJ1-2; TRBD1 matches at 10 bases. J was trimmed by 2 bases and V by 6 bases; bases with no gene match: 9. The CDR3 contains 16 residues. Germline CDR1 reads WSHSY; CDR2 reads SAAADI. Here the CDR3 DNA reads TGCGCCAGCAGGGATGGACAGGGGGTTCTAAACTATGGCTACACCTTC. Its protein product is CASRDGQGVLNYGYTF.

In nucleotides, the CDR3 is TGTGCCAGCAGTGACAGGGGAGGGCTGTTTTTT. Residues: CASSDRGGLFF. The chain is built from TRBV12-3 or TRBV12-4 and TRBJ2-2; the match to TRBD1 covers 8 bases. With 5 bases clipped from V and 13 bases from J, the junction kept 3 bases outside the gene matches. The CDR3 has 11 amino acids.

This sequence joins TRBV3-1 (or the pseudogene TRBV3-2) and TRBJ2-7, with TRBD1 matching over 12 bases. V lost 6 bases, J lost 2 bases, and 5 bases stayed unmatched. CDR1 and CDR2 from the germline V gene are LGHDT and YNNKEL (reference sequence). This CDR3 is built from 15 residues. CDR3 region: CASRAGTGGPYEQYF. DNA for the CDR3: TGTGCCAGCAGGGCCGGGACAGGGGGCCCCTACGAGCAGTACTTC.

This rearrangement joins TRBV6-5 to TRBJ1-3, with D perhaps matching TRBD1 (6 bases). Trimming removed 6 bases at V and 2 bases at J, with 8 bases between. This CDR3 has 13 amino acids. CDR1 is MNHEY, CDR2 SVGAGI, per germline. The CDR3 sequence is CASSRGTGNTIYF. For the CDR3, the DNA is TGTGCCAGCAGCAGGGGCACTGGAAACACCATATATTTT.

This clone has just one count. The genes are TRBV28 and TRBJ1-2; 12 nucleotides align to TRBD1. The CDR3 runs 17 residues. The germline gives CDR1 MDHEN, CDR2 SYDVKM. V dropped 5 bases and J dropped 0; count of bases not matched to a gene: 7. The CDR3 DNA follows: TGTGCCAGCAGTCCAGGGGGACAGGGGGCAACTAACTATGGCTACACCTTC. Translating it yields CASSPGGQGATNYGYTF.

The rearrangement uses TRBV18 and TRBJ2-1, with D possibly being TRBD2 (7 bases). This CDR3 contains 17 residues. Trimming shortened V by 2 bases and J by 1 base, and 15 bases separated the two germline ends. Germline loops: CDR1 KGHSH, CDR2 LQKENI. CDR3: CASSPASGGLSYNEQFF. The CDR3, as DNA: TGTGCCAGCTCACCAGCGTCGGGGGGCTTATCCTACAATGAGCAGTTCTTC.

The chain links TRBV7-9 to TRBJ1-1; a possible D gene is TRBD1 (5 bases). CDR1 is SEHNR, CDR2 FQNEAQ, per germline (reference sequence). V was clipped by 8 bases and J by 4 bases, with 14 bases between them. The CDR3 length is 13 residues. The chain's CDR3 is CASVEGRGTEAFF. The CDR3, as DNA: TGTGCCAGCGTTGAAGGAAGGGGCACTGAAGCTTTCTTT.

This sequence joins TRBV7-9 and TRBJ2-7; no reliable D call. Between the trimmed V and J ends, which lost 4 bases and 0 bases, there was a span of 13 bases. The CDR3 is 15 residues long. CDR1 is SEHNR and CDR2 is FQNEAQ in the germline V gene (reference sequence). The CDR3 sequence is CASSSPTTLSYEQYF. The CDR3 DNA reads TGTGCCAGCAGCTCACCGACGACACTCTCCTACGAGCAGTACTTC.

The V gene is TRBV7-8, the J gene TRBJ2-7; 8 nucleotides align to TRBD2. Germline loops: CDR1 SGHVS, CDR2 FQNEAQ. CDR3 size: 15 residues. J lost 1 base, V lost 1 base, and 3 bases had no gene match. Here the CDR3 reads CASSLDRGGSYEQYF. The CDR3 DNA reads as TGTGCCAGCAGCTTAGATCGGGGGGGGTCCTACGAGCAGTACTTC. The full variable domain, rest sourced from reference TRBV7-8 and TRBJ2-7, is GAGVSQSPRYKVAKRGQDVALRCDPISGHVSLFWYQQALGQGPEFLTYFQNEAQLDKSGLPSDRFFAERPEGSVSTLKIQRTQQEDSAVYLCASSLDRGGSYEQYFGPGTRLTVT.

This clone has just one count. The gene calls are TRBV5-1 and TRBJ2-3; 11 bases map to TRBD1. This CDR3 has 17 residues. The V segment lost 0 bases and the J segment 4 bases; nucleotides outside the gene matches: 7. CDR1 and CDR2 (germline): SGHRS, YFSETQ. The CDR3 coding sequence is TGCGCCAGCAGCTTGGCCCTGGACAGGGGGCTCGCAGATACGCAGTATTTT. This codes for CASSLALDRGLADTQYF.

The gene calls are TRBV7-2 and TRBJ2-7; 12 nucleotides align to TRBD1. The V and J ends lost 2 bases and 4 bases, in that order; junction bases with no gene match: 3. Germline CDR1 reads SGHTA; CDR2 reads FQGNSA. The CDR3 totals 15 residues. The CDR3 nucleotides read TGTGCCAGCAGCTTACAGGGACAGGGGGCTTACGAGCAGTACTTC. Translation gives CASSLQGQGAYEQYF.

The gene calls are TRBV4-1 and TRBJ2-7; TRBD2 matches at 14 bases. The CDR3 contains 15 residues. V dropped 1 base and J dropped 4; count of bases not matched to a gene: 0. The germline V gene has CDR1 MGHRA and CDR2 YSYEKL. The CDR3 protein is CASSQGLAGGYEQYF. The CDR3 region has the DNA TGCGCCAGCAGCCAAGGACTAGCGGGGGGGTACGAGCAGTACTTC.

The chain combines TRBV2 with TRBJ2-7; 8 nucleotides agree with TRBD2. V trimming: 6 bases; J trimming: 4 bases; junction bases outside the gene matches: 8. CDR3 length: 14 residues. Germline assignment: CDR1 SNHLY and CDR2 FYNNEI. The DNA of the CDR3 is TGTGCCAGCAGGGTCACGGGGGGGCCTTACGAGCAGTACTTC. This translates into CASRVTGGPYEQYF. The whole variable domain, remainder taken from reference TRBV2 and TRBJ2-7, is EPEVTQTPSHQVTQMGQEVILRCVPISNHLYFYWYRQILGQKVEFLVSFYNNEISEKSEIFDDQFSVERPDGSNFTLKIRSTKLEDSAMYFCASRVTGGPYEQYFGPGTRLTVT.

Here the CDR3 DNA reads TGCGCCAGCAGCCAAGATCTAGCGACCAATGAGCAGTTCTTC. This encodes CASSQDLATNEQFF. The chain uses TRBV4-3 and TRBJ2-1; weak D call: TRBD2 (6 bases). Germline V gene sequence: CDR1 LGHNA, CDR2 YSLEER. CDR3 length equals 14 residues. V lost 0 bases and J lost 6, with 9 bases in between.

The V gene is TRBV10-1, the J gene TRBJ1-1, with a possible D match to TRBD1 (5 bases). The CDR3 has 13 residues. Germline V CDR1 and CDR2: WNHNN, SYGVQD (reference sequence). Deletions cut 4 bases from V and 5 bases from J, with 11 bases between. CDR3 amino acids: CASSAAGLTEAFF. The DNA of the CDR3 is TGCGCCAGCAGTGCAGCGGGGCTAACTGAAGCTTTCTTT.

The chain combines TRBV7-2 with TRBJ2-7; 9 bases fit TRBD2. The CDR3 sequence is 15 residues long. Germline CDR1 reads SGHTA; CDR2 reads FQGNSA. The V and J ends lost 3 bases and 5 bases, in that order; junction bases with no gene match: 8. CDR3 bases: TGTGCCAGCAGCTTCCCAACGGCGGGGGGGGACGAGCAGTACTTC. Protein: CASSFPTAGGDEQYF.

The rearrangement uses TRBV6-2 or TRBV6-3 and TRBJ1-2; D perhaps matches TRBD1 (6 bases). The V gene's germline CDR1 is MNHEY and CDR2 SVGEGT. V dropped 6 bases and J dropped 0 bases, with 14 bases sitting between them. The CDR3 length is 15 residues. CDR3 in DNA: TGTGCCAGCAGCATCCGGGACACCTCTAACTATGGCTACACCTTC. Residues: CASSIRDTSNYGYTF.

This clone has just one count. J is TRBJ1-5 and V is TRBV29-1; 10 nucleotides line up with TRBD1. CDR1 is SQVTM, CDR2 ANQGSEA, per germline. CDR3 size: 14 residues. With 5 bases clipped from V and 7 bases from J, the junction kept 8 bases outside the gene matches. The CDR3 is CSVSSGTGDQPQHF. The CDR3 DNA sequence: TGCAGCGTTTCCTCCGGGACAGGGGACCAGCCCCAGCATTTT. The complete variable domain, with remaining parts taken from reference TRBV29-1 and TRBJ1-5, reads SAVISQKPSRDICQRGTSLTIQCQVDSQVTMMFWYRQQPGQSLTLIATANQGSEATYESGFVIDKFPISRPNLTFSTLTVSNMSPEDSSIYLCSVSSGTGDQPQHFGDGTRLSIL.